This TCR beta chain was sequenced in a study of T-cell reconstitution after alpha-beta-depleted transplantation in children. The ends lost 8 bases at V and 0 bases at J; junction bases unmatched: 5. Germline lookup yields CDR1 ENHRY and CDR2 SYGVKD. This CDR3 is built from 15 residues. Study-wide points: Newly produced T cells mostly accounted for T-cell counts and diversity one year post-transplant.

Molecular barcoding with unique molecular identifiers was used for the TCRbeta library. TCRdb reprocessed the PCR reads via MiXCR and lists one record per CDR3 protein. The sample includes under 750,000 distinct CDR3 sequences, around 23% seen only once; the top ten take less than 15%. On this clonotype itself: As yet, its antigen is unknown.

The sequence came from a boy less than two years old who had a stem cell transplant for acute myeloid leukemia, so the T cells may come from the graft donor. The chain has TRBV10-3 and TRBJ2-3, with TRBD2 identical over 10 bases. Sequences were derived from PBMCs, mostly from graft donor cells, sampled 360 days after TCRalphabeta/CD19-depleted stem cell transplant. DNA of the CDR3: TGTGCCATCGCTCCAGCGGGGGGGAGCACAGATACGCAGTATTTT. Residues: CAIAPAGGSTDTQYF.